A single T cell receptor (beta chain) is shown here with its context. Its antigen is still unknown. No base qualities exist here, and no much larger clone lies one base off it. Using the deep immunoSEQ assay, TCR CDR3 regions were amplified from genomic DNA by multiplex PCR. For each cell subset, the extracted genomic DNA was distributed evenly across all wells of several immunoSEQ 96-well plates, and each plate served as one replicate. Each replicate PCR for sorted subsets received about 180 ng genomic DNA, equal to roughly 29,000 T cell genomes. Purified libraries were measured with a Qubit 3.0 fluorometer, size-checked on a Bioanalyzer 2100, and measured again with the KAPA Library Quantification kit. Each immunoSEQ 96-well plate was sequenced on its own single-read 150-cycle Illumina NextSeq 550 flow cell. Regarding the original processing steps: Because the immunoSEQ output included only junctional sequences and no quality scores, the filtering could not be the same as the filtering used for full-length reads. To assign V/J genes and CDR3, sequences were annotated using PyIR, a Python wrapper for IgBLAST v1.9, with IMGT germline references. Reads with weak V/J assignments (E-value above 1e-6), missing CDR3, stop codons, out-of-frame junctions, or ambiguous translated residues were removed. V3J clonotypes were defined as sequences sharing an identical inferred V gene, J gene, and CDR3 amino acid sequence. To compute the percentage overlap between repertoires, the number of shared unique clonotypes was divided by the size of the smaller repertoire. Richness of each repertoire was evaluated using RTK rarefaction, the Chao1 estimator, and Recon v2.1 estimates of unobserved clonotypes. Generation probabilities for all TCRbeta clonotypes obtained by the gDNA method from several donors were computed using OLGA. TCRdb took over this immuneACCESS table, retaining in-frame rearrangements with V and J assigned. Such tables are incomplete; in checked studies, under half of the missing clones stem from an unresolved V gene, and the remainder is unexplained. V and J calls plus clone size are reproduced from that table; the DNA served to infer D and trimming. The sample table records about 1.1 million clones; 60% to 80% of these occur just once. In total, the top ten clones hold 0.7% to 0.95% of the sample.

The sample comes from a study of shared clonotypes between healthy human individuals (dated by TCRdb to the early 2020s). Study-wide context: The cohort comprised a couple of women and a few men aged 18 to 49 years. Each donor's leukapheresis produced roughly between about 0.8 and 8.9 billion PBMCs. For each donor, three plates each were used for CD4 naive and CD4 memory, two plates were used for CD8 naive, and one plate was used for CD8 memory. To increase sequencing depth and limit assay-specific biases, different laboratories used diverse techniques to prepare libraries and sequence TCR repertoires. The study deeply sequenced blood TCR repertoires of five healthy adults to estimate repertoire size and the extent of clonotype sharing between individuals.

The donors were healthy, HIV-negative adults with no recently reported acute infections or vaccinations. All donors were Caucasian adults living in Nashville, Tennessee, USA. CD4+ T cells were enriched through magnetic negative selection, after which naive cells were positively selected on CD45RA and the remaining negative fraction served as the memory subset. Blood was collected by leukapheresis, and PBMCs were isolated by Ficoll-Histopaque density gradient centrifugation and then cryopreserved in liquid nitrogen vapor phase. Purity and quantity of every magnetically sorted T cell population were checked by analytical flow cytometry. Each sorted fraction had its genomic DNA isolated and then quantified by UV absorbance on a Nanodrop 2000c. V is trimmed back by 5 bases and J by 12 bases, and the junction contains 6 bases that no gene match accounts for. From the germline V gene (reference sequence), CDR1 is GTSNPN and CDR2 is SVGIG. The CDR3 numbers 12 residues from cysteine through phenylalanine. Solely the CDR3 DNA is kept, with 36 bases framed from the first base.

Overall study outcomes, separate from this receptor: Only blood was sampled, and tissue TCR repertoires likely differ from those in blood. Naive subsets generally had larger estimated clonotype richness than memory subsets did. Based on pairwise subsampling, the degree of clonotype sharing among donors was expected to be affected by sequencing depth. The small number of donors limited the genetic and exposure-history diversity represented. Rarefaction of sorted-subset datasets indicated incomplete sequencing despite the large sequencing depth. Compared with non-shared clonotypes, the clonotypes found in all four sorted-subset donors had higher generation probabilities. Sharing across a few donors was observed for approximately 5% of naive CD4, 3.5% of naive CD8, 2.3% of memory CD4, and over 0.3% of memory CD8 clonotypes.

The V and J genes are TRBV30 and TRBJ2-1; a stretch of 11 junction bases matches TRBD2. Specimen: memory CD4+ T cells from PBMCs. In the paper's terms, the cell subset or site label means: CD45RA-negative fraction. The TCR comes from a man aged 18 to 30 in good health. Some clones in this sample may be carry-over from other donors' samples. The CDR3 protein sequence reads: CAWRTSGLLQFF. The nucleotides are TGTGCCTGGCGGACTAGCGGGTTACTGCAGTTCTTC.